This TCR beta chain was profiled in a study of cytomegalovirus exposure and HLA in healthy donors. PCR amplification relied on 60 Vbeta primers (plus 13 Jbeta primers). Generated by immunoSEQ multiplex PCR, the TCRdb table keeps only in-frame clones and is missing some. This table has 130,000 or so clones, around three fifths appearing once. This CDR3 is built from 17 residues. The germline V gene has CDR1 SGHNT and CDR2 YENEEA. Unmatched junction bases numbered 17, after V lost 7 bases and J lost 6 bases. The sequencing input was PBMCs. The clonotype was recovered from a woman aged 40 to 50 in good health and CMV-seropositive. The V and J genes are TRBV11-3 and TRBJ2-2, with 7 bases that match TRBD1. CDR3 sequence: CASTTPRQGLSPGELFF. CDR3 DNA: TGTGCCAGCACCACACCACGACAGGGTTTGTCCCCCGGGGAGCTGTTTTTT.